These 20 T cell receptor beta chains originate from one sample sequenced in a study of blood T cell repertoires in COVID-19. Assay used: immunoSEQ multiplex PCR; TCRdb lists only in-frame clones, some missing. The sample consists of around 200,000 clones, 88% of them appearing once. Sequencing input: peripheral blood. The receptors were gathered from a man in his late teens or twenties with active or convalescent COVID-19.

This clone was found a few times. J is TRBJ1-6 and V is TRBV11-1; possible D gene TRBD1, 6 bases. V was shortened by 5 bases and J by 7 bases, with 12 bases between the two germline ends. The germline gives CDR1 SGHAT, CDR2 FQDESV (reference sequence). The length of the CDR3 is 14 residues. CDR3 sequence: CASSLRGRNSPLHF. For the CDR3, the DNA is TGTGCCAGCAGCCTCAGGGGACGGAATTCACCCCTCCACTTT.

The chain couples TRBV5-6 to TRBJ1-5; 8 bases align to TRBD1. J gave up 6 bases and V 0 bases, and 5 bases lay outside the gene matches. CDR1 and CDR2 (germline): SGHDT, YYEEEE. This CDR3 is 15 amino acids long. The CDR3, as DNA: TGTGCCAGCAGCTTGGCTGGGACAGGTCCTCAGCCCCAGCATTTT. It specifies CASSLAGTGPQPQHF.

This clone was seen a handful of times. V and J are TRBV19 and TRBJ2-2, with 7 bases aligning to TRBD1. The junction had 7 bases not matched to a gene; V was cut back by 9 bases and J by 6 bases. The germline CDR1 and CDR2 sequences are LNHDA and SQIVND (reference sequence). The CDR3 consists of 13 residues. The CDR3 sequence: CASGDRDPGELFF. The CDR3 coding sequence is TGTGCCAGCGGAGACAGGGACCCCGGGGAGCTGTTTTTT.

V and J are TRBV4-2 and TRBJ2-7, with TRBD2 as a possible D gene (6 bases). V was cut by 1 base and J by 5 bases, with 12 bases left in between. This CDR3 comprises 14 residues. Germline V CDR1 and CDR2: LGHNA, YNFKEQ. CDR3 loop: CASSQAASANEQYF. The CDR3 DNA is TGTGCCAGCAGCCAAGCGGCTAGCGCGAACGAGCAGTACTTC.

V is TRBV4-3 and J is TRBJ1-1; 9 nucleotides line up with TRBD1. This CDR3 comprises 18 residues. In germline, CDR1 is LGHNA, CDR2 YSLEER. Trimming removed 0 bases from V and 1 base from J; junction bases left unmatched: 9. CDR3 amino acids: CASSQDLSTGGRNTEAFF. In DNA, the CDR3 is TGCGCCAGCAGCCAAGATCTTAGCACAGGGGGCCGGAACACTGAAGCTTTCTTT.

V and J are TRBV2 and TRBJ1-1; D gene uncertain. Germline V CDR1 and CDR2: SNHLY, FYNNEI. The length of the CDR3 is 10 residues. Trimming stripped 8 bases from V and 7 bases from J, with 8 bases between. CDR3 sequence reads: CASPDVEAFF. CDR3 nucleotides: TGTGCCAGCCCAGATGTTGAAGCTTTCTTT. Full variable domain (remainder filled in from reference TRBV2 and TRBJ1-1): EPEVTQTPSHQVTQMGQEVILRCVPISNHLYFYWYRQILGQKVEFLVSFYNNEISEKSEIFDDQFSVERPDGSNFTLKIRSTKLEDSAMYFCASPDVEAFFGQGTRLTVV.

This clone came up a few times. The gene calls are TRBV5-4 and TRBJ1-2; no reliable D call. The CDR3 is 13 residues long. V lost 1 base and J lost 0, with 4 bases in between. Per germline, CDR1 SGHNT and CDR2 YYREEE (reference sequence). The CDR3 loop is CASSLKPNYGYTF. The CDR3 DNA follows: TGTGCCAGCAGCTTGAAGCCTAACTATGGCTACACCTTC.

The chain recombines TRBV7-2 with TRBJ2-5; possible D gene TRBD2, 6 bases. V lost 5 bases, J lost 5 bases, and 15 bases lay in between. Per the germline V gene, CDR1 is SGHTA and CDR2 is FQGNSA. The CDR3 is 14 residues long. The CDR3 sequence is CASSRDWNIETQYF. The CDR3 bases are TGTGCCAGCAGCCGGGACTGGAACATCGAGACCCAGTACTTC.

The rearrangement joins TRBV10-3 to TRBJ1-2; 9 nucleotides agree with TRBD1. The germline V gene has CDR1 ENHRY and CDR2 SYGVKD. After removal of 8 bases from V and 2 bases from J, the junction contained 6 bases not matched to a gene. CDR3 length: 14 residues. CDR3 region: CAIRPGQGNYGYTF. The CDR3 bases are TGTGCCATCCGACCGGGACAGGGAAACTATGGCTACACCTTC.

This chain links TRBV5-1 with TRBJ2-7, with 9 bases lining up with TRBD1. The CDR3 covers 14 residues. CDR1 and CDR2 from the germline V gene are SGHRS and YFSETQ. Trimming removed 1 base from V and 4 bases from J; junction bases left unmatched: 3. This CDR3 reads CASSLLGQGYEQYF. In DNA form, the CDR3 reads TGCGCCAGCAGCTTGCTCGGACAGGGGTACGAGCAGTACTTC.

The rearrangement joins TRBV7-8 to TRBJ1-6, with 10 bases lining up with TRBD1. J was trimmed by 7 bases and V by 8 bases; bases with no gene match: 5. CDR1 SGHVS and CDR2 FQNEAQ come from the germline V gene. The CDR3 runs to 14 residues. The CDR3 DNA follows: TGTGCCAGCGGCCGGGACAGGGGCAATTCACCCCTCCACTTT. It translates to CASGRDRGNSPLHF.

V gene TRBV7-2 combines with J gene TRBJ1-6, with 9 bases identical to TRBD1. This CDR3 is built from 15 residues. In germline, CDR1 is SGHTA, CDR2 FQGNSA. V lost 4 bases and J lost 8; bases outside the gene matches: 6. CDR3 nucleotides: TGTGCCAGCAGCTCTACCGGGACAGGGTATTCACCCCTCCACTTT. The encoded protein is CASSSTGTGYSPLHF.

The chain has TRBV9 and TRBJ1-1, with D unclear. Looked up from germline, CDR1 is SGDLS and CDR2 is YYNGEE. The CDR3 spans 14 residues. With 5 bases removed from V and 1 base from J, the gap between germline ends came to 12 bases. CDR3 nucleotides: TGTGCCAGCAGGAAAAGTACGGGGAACACTGAAGCTTTCTTT. This gives the protein CASRKSTGNTEAFF.

The rearrangement joins TRBV4-1 to TRBJ2-1; 14 positions agree with TRBD2. Looked up from germline, CDR1 is MGHRA and CDR2 is YSYEKL. The CDR3 extends over 17 amino acids. Trimming removed 0 bases from V and 12 bases from J; junction bases left unmatched: 10. The CDR3 here is CASSQEQSGTSGRRQFF. The CDR3 DNA reads TGCGCCAGCAGCCAAGAGCAATCCGGGACTAGCGGGAGAAGGCAGTTCTTC.

The chain employs TRBV2 and TRBJ2-7; TRBD2 matches at 12 bases. This CDR3 comprises 14 residues. V shed 3 bases and J 7 bases; nucleotides not matched to a gene: 4. The germline CDR1 and CDR2 sequences are SNHLY and FYNNEI. As DNA, the CDR3 is TGTGCCAGCAGTGAGGCTAGCGGGGGGGCAGAGCAGTACTTC. This codes for CASSEASGGAEQYF.

V and J are TRBV30 and TRBJ1-2; 7 bases agree with TRBD1. Per the germline V gene, CDR1 is GTSNPN and CDR2 is SVGIG (reference sequence). V trimming: 1 base; J trimming: 8 bases; junction bases outside the gene matches: 7. This CDR3 region has 13 residues. CDR3 region: CAWSAKQGWGYTF. CDR3 nucleotides: TGTGCCTGGAGTGCTAAACAGGGGTGGGGCTACACCTTC.

As regards this clone: Different DNA sequences within this sample yield the same CDR3. J is TRBJ1-5 and V is TRBV5-1, with D perhaps matching TRBD1 (6 bases). The CDR3 covers 16 residues. Trimming shortened V by 2 bases and J by 2 bases, and 14 bases separated the two germline ends. Per germline, CDR1 SGHRS and CDR2 YFSETQ. CDR3 nucleotides: TGCGCCAGCAGCTTAGGTACAGGGTTGGGCAATCAGCCCCAGCATTTT. Its protein is CASSLGTGLGNQPQHF.

This chain joins TRBV5-4 and TRBJ2-5; D is perhaps TRBD1 (6 bases). Germline loops: CDR1 SGHNT, CDR2 YYREEE (reference sequence). Deletions cut 4 bases from V and 3 bases from J, with 16 bases between. The CDR3 sequence is 15 residues long. Here the CDR3 DNA reads TGTGCCAGCAGCCCGAGAGGGGGTTTCAAAGAGACCCAGTACTTC. Protein sequence: CASSPRGGFKETQYF.

The chain joins TRBV6-5 to TRBJ2-5, with TRBD2 matching 7 bases. The CDR3 is 15 residues long. The V gene's germline CDR1 is MNHEY and CDR2 SVGAGI. Trimming took 1 base from V and 1 from J; bases not matched to a gene: 3. CDR3 DNA sequence: TGTGCCAGCAGTTACTGGGGCGGGGGCCAAGAGACCCAGTACTTC. Encoded protein: CASSYWGGGQETQYF.

This chain uses TRBV7-9 with TRBJ1-5, with 11 nucleotides matching TRBD1. Germline V CDR1 and CDR2: SEHNR, FQNEAQ (reference sequence). Trimming removed 0 bases from V and 4 bases from J; junction bases left unmatched: 5. The CDR3 covers 17 residues. CDR3 sequence: CASSLALGQGANQPQHF. DNA for the CDR3: TGTGCCAGCAGCTTAGCGCTTGGACAGGGGGCGAATCAGCCCCAGCATTTT.